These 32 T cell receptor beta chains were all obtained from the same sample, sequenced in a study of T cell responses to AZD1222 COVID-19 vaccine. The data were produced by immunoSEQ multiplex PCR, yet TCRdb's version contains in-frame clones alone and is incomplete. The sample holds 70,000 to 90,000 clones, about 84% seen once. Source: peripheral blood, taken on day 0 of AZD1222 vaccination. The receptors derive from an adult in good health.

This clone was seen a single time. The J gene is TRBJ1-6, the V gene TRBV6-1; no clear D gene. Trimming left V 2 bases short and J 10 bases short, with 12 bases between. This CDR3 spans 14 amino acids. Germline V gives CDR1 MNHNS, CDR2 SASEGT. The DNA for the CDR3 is TGTGCCAGCAGTGAAACCGAAGGAGGATCACCCCTCCACTTT. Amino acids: CASSETEGGSPLHF.

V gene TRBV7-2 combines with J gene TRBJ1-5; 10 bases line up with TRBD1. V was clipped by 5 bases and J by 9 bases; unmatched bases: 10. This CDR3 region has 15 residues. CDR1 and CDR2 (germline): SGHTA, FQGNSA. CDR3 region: CASSVDRGRLWPQHF. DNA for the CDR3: TGTGCCAGCAGCGTTGACAGGGGGCGGTTGTGGCCCCAGCATTTT.

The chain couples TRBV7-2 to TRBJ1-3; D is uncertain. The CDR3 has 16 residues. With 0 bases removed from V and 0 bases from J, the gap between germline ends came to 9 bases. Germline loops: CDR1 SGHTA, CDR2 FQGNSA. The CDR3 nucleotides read TGTGCCAGCAGCTTAGCGGGCAGTAACTCTGGAAACACCATATATTTT. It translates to CASSLAGSNSGNTIYF.

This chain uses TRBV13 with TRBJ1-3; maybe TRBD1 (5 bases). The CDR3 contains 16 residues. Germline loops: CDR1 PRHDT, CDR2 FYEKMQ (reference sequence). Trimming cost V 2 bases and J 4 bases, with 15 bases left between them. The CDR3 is CASSLYSRTTGNTIYF. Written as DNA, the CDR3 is TGTGCCAGCAGCTTATATTCCCGGACAACGGGAAACACCATATATTTT.

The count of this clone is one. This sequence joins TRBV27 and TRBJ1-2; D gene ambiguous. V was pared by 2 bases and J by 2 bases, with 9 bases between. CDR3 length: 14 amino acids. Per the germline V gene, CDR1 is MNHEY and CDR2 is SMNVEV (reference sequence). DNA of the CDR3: TGTGCCAGCAGTTTAGGATGGTCCAACTATGGCTACACCTTC. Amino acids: CASSLGWSNYGYTF.

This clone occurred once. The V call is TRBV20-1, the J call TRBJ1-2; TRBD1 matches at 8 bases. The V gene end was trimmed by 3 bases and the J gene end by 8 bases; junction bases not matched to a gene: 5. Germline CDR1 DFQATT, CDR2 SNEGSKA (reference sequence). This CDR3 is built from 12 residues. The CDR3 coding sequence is TGCAGTGCTAGTAACAGGGACAGGGGCTACACCTTC. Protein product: CSASNRDRGYTF.

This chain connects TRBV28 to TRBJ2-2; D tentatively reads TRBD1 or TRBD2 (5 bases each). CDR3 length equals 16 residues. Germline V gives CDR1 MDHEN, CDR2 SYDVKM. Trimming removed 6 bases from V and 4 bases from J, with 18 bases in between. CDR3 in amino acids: CASSLGPKRVTGELFF. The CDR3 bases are TGTGCCAGCAGCCTGGGACCCAAAAGGGTCACCGGGGAGCTGTTTTTT.

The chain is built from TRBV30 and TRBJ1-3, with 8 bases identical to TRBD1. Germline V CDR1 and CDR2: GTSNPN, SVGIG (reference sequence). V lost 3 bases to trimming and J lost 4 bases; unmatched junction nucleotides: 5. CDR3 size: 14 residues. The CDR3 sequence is CAWSAGTGGNTIYF. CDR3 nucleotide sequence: TGTGCCTGGAGCGCCGGGACAGGCGGAAACACCATATATTTT.

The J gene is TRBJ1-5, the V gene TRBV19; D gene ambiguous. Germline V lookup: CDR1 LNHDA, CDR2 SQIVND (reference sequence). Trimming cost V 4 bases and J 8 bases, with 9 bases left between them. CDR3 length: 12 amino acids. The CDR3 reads CASSNPREPQHF. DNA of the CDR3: TGTGCCAGTAGTAATCCGCGGGAGCCCCAGCATTTT.

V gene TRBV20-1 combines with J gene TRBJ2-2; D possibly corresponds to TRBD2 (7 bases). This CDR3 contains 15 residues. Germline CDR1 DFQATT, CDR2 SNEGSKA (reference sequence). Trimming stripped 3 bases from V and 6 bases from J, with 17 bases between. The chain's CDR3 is CSASGGARWAGELFF. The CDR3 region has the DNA TGCAGTGCTAGTGGGGGGGCTAGATGGGCCGGGGAGCTGTTTTTT.

This chain's CDR3 is CASSLNAGGRDTQYF. CDR3 coding DNA: TGTGCCAGCAGCTTAAATGCGGGAGGCCGAGATACGCAGTATTTT. The chain employs TRBV11-2 and TRBJ2-3; the match to TRBD2 covers 8 bases. In germline, CDR1 is SGHAT, CDR2 FQNNGV. Germline trimming cut 2 bases from V and 5 bases from J; bases unmatched to any gene: 6. CDR3 length: 15 residues.

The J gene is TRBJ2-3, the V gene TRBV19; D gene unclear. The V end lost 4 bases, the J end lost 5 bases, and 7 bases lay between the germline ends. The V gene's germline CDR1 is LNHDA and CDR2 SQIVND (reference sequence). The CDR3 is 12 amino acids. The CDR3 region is CASSTLGDTQYF. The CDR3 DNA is TGTGCCAGTAGTACCCTAGGAGATACGCAGTATTTT.

The CDR3 sequence is CASSFGLAGAGELFF. The CDR3 DNA follows: TGTGCCAGCAGCTTCGGACTAGCGGGAGCCGGGGAGCTGTTTTTT. This sequence joins TRBV7-3 and TRBJ2-2; 13 nucleotides line up with TRBD2. CDR1 and CDR2 from the germline V gene are SGHTA and FQGTGA. The V segment lost 3 bases and the J segment 6 bases; nucleotides outside the gene matches: 1. The CDR3 runs to 15 residues.

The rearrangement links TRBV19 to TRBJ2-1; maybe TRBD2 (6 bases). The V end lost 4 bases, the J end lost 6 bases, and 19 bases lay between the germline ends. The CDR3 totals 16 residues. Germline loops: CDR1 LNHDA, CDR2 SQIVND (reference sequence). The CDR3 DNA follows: TGTGCCAGTAGTAGGAGGGGTGGGCCAACAGGCAATGAGCAGTTCTTC. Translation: CASSRRGGPTGNEQFF. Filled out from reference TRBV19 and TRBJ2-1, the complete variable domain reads DGGITQSPKYLFRKEGQNVTLSCEQNLNHDAMYWYRQDPGQGLRLIYYSQIVNDFQKGDIAEGYSVSREKKESFPLTVTSAQKNPTAFYLCASSRRGGPTGNEQFFGPGTRLTVL.

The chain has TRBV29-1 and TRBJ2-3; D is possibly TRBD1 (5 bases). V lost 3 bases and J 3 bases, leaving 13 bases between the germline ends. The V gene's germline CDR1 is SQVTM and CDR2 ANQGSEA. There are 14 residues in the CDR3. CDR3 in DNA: TGCAGCGTTGAGGGGCAGCCAGAGACAGATACGCAGTATTTT. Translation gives CSVEGQPETDTQYF.

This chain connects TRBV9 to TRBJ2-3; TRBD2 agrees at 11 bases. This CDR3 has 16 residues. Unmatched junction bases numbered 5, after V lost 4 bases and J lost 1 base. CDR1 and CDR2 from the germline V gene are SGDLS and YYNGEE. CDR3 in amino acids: CASSRKLAGGTDTQYF. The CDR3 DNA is TGTGCCAGCAGCCGGAAACTAGCGGGAGGCACAGATACGCAGTATTTT.

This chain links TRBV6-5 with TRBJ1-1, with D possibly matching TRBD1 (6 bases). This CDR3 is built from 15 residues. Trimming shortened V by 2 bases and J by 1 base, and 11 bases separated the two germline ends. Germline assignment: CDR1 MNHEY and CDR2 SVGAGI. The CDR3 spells CASSYERQANTEAFF. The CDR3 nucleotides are TGTGCCAGCAGTTACGAAAGACAGGCGAACACTGAAGCTTTCTTT.

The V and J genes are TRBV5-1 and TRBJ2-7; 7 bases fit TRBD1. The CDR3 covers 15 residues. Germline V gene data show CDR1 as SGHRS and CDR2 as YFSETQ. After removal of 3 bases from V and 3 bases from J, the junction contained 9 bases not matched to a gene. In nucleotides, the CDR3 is TGCGCCAGCAGCTCCTACTCTACAGGGGACTACGAGCAGTACTTC. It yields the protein CASSSYSTGDYEQYF.

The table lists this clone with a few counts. The CDR3: CASTPTGWQPQHF. Here the CDR3 DNA reads TGTGCCAGTACTCCGACAGGGTGGCAGCCCCAGCATTTT. The chain has TRBV19 and TRBJ1-5; 7 bases line up with TRBD1. V lost 7 bases to trimming and J lost 7 bases; unmatched junction nucleotides: 7. Looked up from germline, CDR1 is LNHDA and CDR2 is SQIVND (reference sequence). The CDR3 covers 13 residues.

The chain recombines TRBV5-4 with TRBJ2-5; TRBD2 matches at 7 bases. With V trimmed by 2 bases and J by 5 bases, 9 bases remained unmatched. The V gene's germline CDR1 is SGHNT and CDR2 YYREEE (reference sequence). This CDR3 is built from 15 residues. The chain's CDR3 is CASSFSKGGRETQYF. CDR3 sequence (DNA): TGTGCCAGCAGCTTCTCAAAGGGAGGGAGGGAGACCCAGTACTTC.

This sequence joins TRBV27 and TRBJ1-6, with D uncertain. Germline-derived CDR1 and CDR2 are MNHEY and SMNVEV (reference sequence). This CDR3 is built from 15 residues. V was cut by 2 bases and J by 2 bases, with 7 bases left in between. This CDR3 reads CASSLDQPYNSPLHF. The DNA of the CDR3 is TGTGCCAGCAGTTTAGACCAGCCCTATAATTCACCCCTCCACTTT.

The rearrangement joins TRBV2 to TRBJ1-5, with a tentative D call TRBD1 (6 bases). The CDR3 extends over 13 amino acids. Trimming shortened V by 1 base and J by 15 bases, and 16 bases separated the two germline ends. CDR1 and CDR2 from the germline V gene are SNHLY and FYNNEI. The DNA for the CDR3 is TGTGCCAGCAGTGAAGTATGGGACACTCAATGGCATTTT. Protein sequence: CASSEVWDTQWHF.

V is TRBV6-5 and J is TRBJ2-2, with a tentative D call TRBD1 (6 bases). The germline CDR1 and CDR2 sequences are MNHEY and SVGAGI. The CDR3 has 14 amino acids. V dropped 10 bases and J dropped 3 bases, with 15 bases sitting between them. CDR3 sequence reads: CAIKGGHDTGELFF. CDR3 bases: TGTGCCATAAAAGGGGGACATGACACCGGGGAGCTGTTTTTT.

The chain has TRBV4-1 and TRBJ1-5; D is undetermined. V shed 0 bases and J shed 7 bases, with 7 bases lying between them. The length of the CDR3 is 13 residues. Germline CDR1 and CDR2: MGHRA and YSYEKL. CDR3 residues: CASSQDQDQPQHF. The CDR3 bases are TGCGCCAGCAGCCAAGATCAGGACCAGCCCCAGCATTTT.

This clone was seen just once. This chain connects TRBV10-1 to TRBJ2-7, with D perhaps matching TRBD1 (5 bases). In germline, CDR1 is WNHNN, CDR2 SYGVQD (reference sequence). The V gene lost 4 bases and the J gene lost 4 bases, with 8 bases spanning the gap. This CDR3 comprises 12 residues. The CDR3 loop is CASSGGLYEQYF. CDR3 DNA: TGCGCCAGCAGTGGGGGCCTTTACGAGCAGTACTTC.

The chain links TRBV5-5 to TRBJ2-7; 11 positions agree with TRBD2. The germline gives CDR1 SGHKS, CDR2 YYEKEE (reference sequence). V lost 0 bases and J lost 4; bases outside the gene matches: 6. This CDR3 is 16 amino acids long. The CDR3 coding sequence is TGTGCCAGCAGCTTGGCGGCTAGCGGGGGGATATACGAGCAGTACTTC. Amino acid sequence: CASSLAASGGIYEQYF.

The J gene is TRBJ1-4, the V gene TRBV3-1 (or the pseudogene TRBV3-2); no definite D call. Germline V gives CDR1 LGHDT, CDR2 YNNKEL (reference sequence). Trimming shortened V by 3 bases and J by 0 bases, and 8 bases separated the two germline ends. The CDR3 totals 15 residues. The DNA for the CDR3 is TGTGCCAGCAGCCAGTCCTTTGCAACTAATGAAAAACTGTTTTTT. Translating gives CASSQSFATNEKLFF.

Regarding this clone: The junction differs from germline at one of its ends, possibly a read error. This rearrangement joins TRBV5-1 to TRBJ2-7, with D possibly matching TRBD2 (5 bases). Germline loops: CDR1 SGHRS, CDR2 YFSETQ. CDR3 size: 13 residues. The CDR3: CASNLGDTYEQYF. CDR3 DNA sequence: TGCGCCAGCAACTTGGGAGATACCTACGAGCAGTACTTC. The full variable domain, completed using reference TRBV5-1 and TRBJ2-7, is KAGVTQTPRYLIKTRGQQVTLSCSPISGHRSVSWYQQTPGQGLQFLFEYFSETQRNKGNFPGRFSGRQFSNSRSEMNVSTLELGDSALYLCASNLGDTYEQYFGPGTRLTVT.

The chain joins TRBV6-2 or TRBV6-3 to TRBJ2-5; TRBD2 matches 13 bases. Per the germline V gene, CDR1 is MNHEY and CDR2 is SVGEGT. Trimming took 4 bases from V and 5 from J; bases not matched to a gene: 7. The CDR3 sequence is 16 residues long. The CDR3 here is CASSWGLAGRAETQYF. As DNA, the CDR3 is TGTGCCAGCAGTTGGGGACTAGCGGGAAGGGCGGAGACCCAGTACTTC.

CDR3 protein: CASSPKQGLSNQPQHF. DNA for the CDR3: TGTGCCAGCTCACCTAAACAGGGACTGAGCAATCAGCCCCAGCATTTT. The V call is TRBV18, the J call TRBJ1-5; maybe TRBD1 (6 bases). The CDR3 consists of 16 residues. CDR1 is KGHSH and CDR2 is LQKENI in the germline V gene. V was clipped by 3 bases and J by 1 base, with 13 bases between them.

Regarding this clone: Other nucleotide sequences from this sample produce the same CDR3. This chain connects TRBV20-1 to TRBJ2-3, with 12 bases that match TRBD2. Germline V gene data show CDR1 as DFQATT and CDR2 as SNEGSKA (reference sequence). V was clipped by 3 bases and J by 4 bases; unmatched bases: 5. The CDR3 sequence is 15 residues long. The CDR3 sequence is CSASGLAGGADTQYF. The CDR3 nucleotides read TGCAGTGCTAGTGGGCTAGCGGGAGGGGCAGATACGCAGTATTTT.

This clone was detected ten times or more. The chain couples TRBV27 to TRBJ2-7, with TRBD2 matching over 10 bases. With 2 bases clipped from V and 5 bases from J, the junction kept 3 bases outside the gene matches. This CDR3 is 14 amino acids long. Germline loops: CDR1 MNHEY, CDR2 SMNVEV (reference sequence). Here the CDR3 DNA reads TGTGCCAGCAGTTTAACTGGGACTAGCGACGAGCAGTACTTC. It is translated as CASSLTGTSDEQYF.